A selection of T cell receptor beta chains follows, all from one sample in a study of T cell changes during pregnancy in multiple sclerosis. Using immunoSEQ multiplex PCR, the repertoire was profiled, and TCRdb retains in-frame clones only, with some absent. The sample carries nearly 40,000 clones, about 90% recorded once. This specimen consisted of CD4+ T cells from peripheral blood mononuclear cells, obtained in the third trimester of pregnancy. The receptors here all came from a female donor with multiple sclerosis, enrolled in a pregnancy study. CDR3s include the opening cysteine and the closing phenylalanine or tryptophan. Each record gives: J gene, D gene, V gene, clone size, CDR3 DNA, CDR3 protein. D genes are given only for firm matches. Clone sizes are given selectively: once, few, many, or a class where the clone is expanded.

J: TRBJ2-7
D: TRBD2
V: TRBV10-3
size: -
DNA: TGTGCCATCAGCATACTAGCGGGAGGGGTCTACGAGCAGTACTTC
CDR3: CAISILAGGVYEQYF

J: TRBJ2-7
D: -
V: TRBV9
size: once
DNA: TGTGCCAGCAGCGTAGGCAGGGGTCCCTACGAGCAGTACTTC
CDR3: CASSVGRGPYEQYF

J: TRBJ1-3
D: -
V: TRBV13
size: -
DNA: TGTGCCAGCAGCTTAGGCGAGACTGGAAACACCATATATTTT
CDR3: CASSLGETGNTIYF

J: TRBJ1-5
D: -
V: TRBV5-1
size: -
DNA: TGCGCCAGCCCGCATGGGGCTGACCATAGCAATCAGCCCCAGCATTTT
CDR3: CASPHGADHSNQPQHF

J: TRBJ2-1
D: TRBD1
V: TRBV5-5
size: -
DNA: TGTGCCAGCAGCTTGGTGATAGACAGGGGAAATGAGCAGTTCTTC
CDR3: CASSLVIDRGNEQFF

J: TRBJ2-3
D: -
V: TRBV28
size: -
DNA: TGTGCCAGCAGCCATATGCAGGTCCCAAGCACAGATACGCAGTATTTT
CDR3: CASSHMQVPSTDTQYF

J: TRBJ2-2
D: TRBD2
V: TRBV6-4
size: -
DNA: TGTGCCAGCAGTGGGGCCTTAGCGGGAGGGCAAAACACCGGGGAGCTGTTTTTT
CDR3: CASSGALAGGQNTGELFF

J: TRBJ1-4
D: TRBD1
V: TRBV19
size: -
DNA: TGTGCCAGTAAGCCGGGACAGGTTGCAACTAATGAAAAACTGTTTTTT
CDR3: CASKPGQVATNEKLFF

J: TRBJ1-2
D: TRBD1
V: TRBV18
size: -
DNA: TGTGCCAGCTCACCACCCCTGTCACTCTCGGACAGGTTTCTATACTACACCTTC
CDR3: CASSPPLSLSDRFLYYTF

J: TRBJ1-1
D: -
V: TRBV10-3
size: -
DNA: TGTGCCATCAGTGGACACGACGCTGAAGCTTTCTTT
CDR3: CAISGHDAEAFF

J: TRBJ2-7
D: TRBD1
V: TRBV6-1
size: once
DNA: TGTGCCAGCAGGGCGAGACAGGGGTTCCCCAGGGAGCAGTACTTC
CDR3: CASRARQGFPREQYF

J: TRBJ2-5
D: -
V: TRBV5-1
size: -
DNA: TGCGCCAGCAGCTTGGAGGCTAGGGGGATGGAGACCCAGTACTTC
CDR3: CASSLEARGMETQYF

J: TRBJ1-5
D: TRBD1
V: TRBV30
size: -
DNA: TGTGCCTGTTCACGGGACAGAGATCAGCCCCAGCATTTT
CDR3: CACSRDRDQPQHF

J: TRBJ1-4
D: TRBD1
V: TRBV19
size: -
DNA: TGTGCCAGTAGCCTCGGACAGGACCAAGCAACTAATGAAAAACTGTTTTTT
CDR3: CASSLGQDQATNEKLFF

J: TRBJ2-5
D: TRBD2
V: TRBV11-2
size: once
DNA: TGTGCCAGCAGCTTAGATGGCGGGAGCTTGAAGACCCAGTACTTC
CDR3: CASSLDGGSLKTQYF

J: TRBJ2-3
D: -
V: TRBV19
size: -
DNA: TGTGCCAGTAGTCCGGGACACTCAACAGATACGCAGTATTTT
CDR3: CASSPGHSTDTQYF

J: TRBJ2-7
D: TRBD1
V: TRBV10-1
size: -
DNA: TGCGCCAGCAGTGCAGTCAGCCGGGACAGGGTTGACGAGCAGTACTTC
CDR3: CASSAVSRDRVDEQYF

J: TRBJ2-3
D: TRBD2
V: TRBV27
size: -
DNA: TGTGCCAGCAGTTTCGGGTTAGCGGGAGTCGCAGATACGCAGTATTTT
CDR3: CASSFGLAGVADTQYF

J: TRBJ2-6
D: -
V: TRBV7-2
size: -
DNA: TGTGCCAGCAGGCGGACAGCTCCCTCTGGGGCCAACGTCCTGACTTTC
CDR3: CASRRTAPSGANVLTF

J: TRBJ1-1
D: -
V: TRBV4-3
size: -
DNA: TGCGCCAGCAGCCAACCAGGGTGGGGCACTGAAGCTTTCTTT
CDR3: CASSQPGWGTEAFF

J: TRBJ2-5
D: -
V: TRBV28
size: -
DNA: TGTGCCAGCACCCTAGCAAGGAGGGAAGAGACCCAGTACTTC
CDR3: CASTLARREETQYF

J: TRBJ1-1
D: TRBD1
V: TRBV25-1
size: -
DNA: TGTGCCAGCAGTGAAGGGACAGGGAGGAACACTGAAGCTTTCTTT
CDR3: CASSEGTGRNTEAFF

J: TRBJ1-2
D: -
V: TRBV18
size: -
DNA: TGTGCCAGCTTAGACAGTATTCAATATGGCTACACCTTC
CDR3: CASLDSIQYGYTF

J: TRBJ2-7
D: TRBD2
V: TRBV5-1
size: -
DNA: TGCGCCAGCAGCTGGAACGTAGCGGGAGTGAAAGAGCAGTACTTC
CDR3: CASSWNVAGVKEQYF

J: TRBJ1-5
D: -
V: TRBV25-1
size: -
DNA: TGTGCCAGCAGTGAATGGGGAGGGAATCAGCCCCAGCATTTT
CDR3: CASSEWGGNQPQHF

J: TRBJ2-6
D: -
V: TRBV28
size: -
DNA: TGTGCCAGCAGTCCAAACAGACCGGGGGTCTCTGGGGCCAACGTCCTGACTTTC
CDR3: CASSPNRPGVSGANVLTF

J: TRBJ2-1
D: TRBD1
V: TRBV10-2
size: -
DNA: TGCGCCAGCACCCCGAAGGACAGGGATCGGTTCTTC
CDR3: CASTPKDRDRFF

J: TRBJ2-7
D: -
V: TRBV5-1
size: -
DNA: TGCGCCAGCAGCTTCGACGGAGGGCCTAACGAGCAGTACTTC
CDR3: CASSFDGGPNEQYF

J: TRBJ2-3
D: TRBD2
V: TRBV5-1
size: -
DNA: TGCGCCAGCAGCTCGGGACTAGCGGGAGGGCAAGATACGCAGTATTTT
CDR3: CASSSGLAGGQDTQYF

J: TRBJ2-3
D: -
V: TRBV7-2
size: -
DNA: TGTGCCAGCAGCACGACTAGGGGTGGGTCGGATACGCAGTATTTT
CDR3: CASSTTRGGSDTQYF

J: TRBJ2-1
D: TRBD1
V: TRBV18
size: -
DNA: TGTGCCAGCTCATCTTGGACAGGGAAGGGGGATGAGCAGTTCTTC
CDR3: CASSSWTGKGDEQFF

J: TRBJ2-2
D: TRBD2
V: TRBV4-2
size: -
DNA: TGTGCCAGCAGCCAAGCAACCGGGACTACCACCGGGGAGCTGTTTTTT
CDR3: CASSQATGTTTGELFF

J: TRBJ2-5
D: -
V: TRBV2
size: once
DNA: TGTGCCAGCATGGCTGGGGGGGGCTTGGAGACCCAGTACTTC
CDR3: CASMAGGGLETQYF

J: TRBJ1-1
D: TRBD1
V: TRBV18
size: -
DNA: TGTGCCAGCTCTCCGGGACAGGGAACTGAAGCTTTCTTT
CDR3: CASSPGQGTEAFF

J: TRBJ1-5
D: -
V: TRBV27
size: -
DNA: TGTGCCAGCAGTTCCTTAGACAGTAATCAGCCCCAGCATTTT
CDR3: CASSSLDSNQPQHF

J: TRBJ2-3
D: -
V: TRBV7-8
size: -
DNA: TGTGCCAGCAGCTTCGCGGGGACTTCCGGGGATACGCAGTATTTT
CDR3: CASSFAGTSGDTQYF

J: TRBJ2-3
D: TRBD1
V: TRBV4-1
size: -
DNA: TGCGCCAGCAGCCCCTCGGGGGTCCAGGACAGGGGTAGCTCAGATACGCAGTATTTT
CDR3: CASSPSGVQDRGSSDTQYF

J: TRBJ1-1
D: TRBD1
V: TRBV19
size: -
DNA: TGTGCCACCCGGGACAGGGTGAACACTGAAGCTTTCTTT
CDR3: CATRDRVNTEAFF

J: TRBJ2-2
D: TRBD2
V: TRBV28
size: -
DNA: TGTGCCAGCAGTGGTAGCGGGAGAGACATCACCGGGGAGCTGTTTTTT
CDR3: CASSGSGRDITGELFF

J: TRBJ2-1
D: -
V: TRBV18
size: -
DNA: TGTGCCAGCTCACCGGGGGGGGCTGTGGATGAGCAGTTCTTC
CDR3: CASSPGGAVDEQFF

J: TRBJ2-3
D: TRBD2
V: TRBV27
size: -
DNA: TGTGCCAGCAGTTTCGCTAGCGGGAGGATGTATTTT
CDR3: CASSFASGRMYF

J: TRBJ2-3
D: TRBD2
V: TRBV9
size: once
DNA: TGTGCCAGCAGCGAAGGACTAGCGGGAGTCACAGATACGCAGTATTTT
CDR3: CASSEGLAGVTDTQYF

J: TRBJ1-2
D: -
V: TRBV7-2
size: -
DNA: TGTGCCAGCAGCCAGGGCGGCGGACGCATTAACTATGGCTACACCTTC
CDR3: CASSQGGGRINYGYTF

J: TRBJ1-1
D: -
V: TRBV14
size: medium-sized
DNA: TGTGCCAGCAGCCATTCAGGGGACACTGAAGCTTTCTTT
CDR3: CASSHSGDTEAFF

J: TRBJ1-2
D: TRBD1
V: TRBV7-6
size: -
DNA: TGTGCCAGCAGCCCCACCGGGACAGCTAGCCTTTGGAGCGGCTACACCTTC
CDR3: CASSPTGTASLWSGYTF

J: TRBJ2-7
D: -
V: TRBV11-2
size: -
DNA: TGTGCCAGCAGCTTACAGGGAAGGGTCTACGAGCAGTACTTC
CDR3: CASSLQGRVYEQYF

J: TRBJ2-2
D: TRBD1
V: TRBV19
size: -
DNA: TGTGCCAGTAGTACGGGACAGGGGGTCGGGGAGCTGTTTTTT
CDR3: CASSTGQGVGELFF

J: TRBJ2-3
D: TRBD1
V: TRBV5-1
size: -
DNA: TGCGCCAGCAGCCGATGGACAGGGGGGAATACGCAGTATTTT
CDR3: CASSRWTGGNTQYF

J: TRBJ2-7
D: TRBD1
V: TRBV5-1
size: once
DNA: TGCGCCAGCAGCACTGGACAGGGTAACCCCTACGAGCAGTACTTC
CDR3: CASSTGQGNPYEQYF

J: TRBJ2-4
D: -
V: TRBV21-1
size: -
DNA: TGTGCCAGCAGCCCAGGGAAGGGTGACAAAAACATTCAGTACTTC
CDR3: CASSPGKGDKNIQYF

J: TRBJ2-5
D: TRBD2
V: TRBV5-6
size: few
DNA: TGTGCCAGCAGCCTCTCTAGCGGGGATCAAGAGACCCAGTACTTC
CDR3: CASSLSSGDQETQYF

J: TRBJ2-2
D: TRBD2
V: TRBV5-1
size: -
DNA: TGCGCCAGCAGCTCTCTAGCGGGGGGGAACACCGGGGAGCTGTTTTTT
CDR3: CASSSLAGGNTGELFF

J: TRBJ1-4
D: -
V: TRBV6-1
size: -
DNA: TGTGCCAGCAGTTCGACAGTCGAGACAAAACTGTTTTTT
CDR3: CASSSTVETKLFF

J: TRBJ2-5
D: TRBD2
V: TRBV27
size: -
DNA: TGTGCCAGCAGAGCGGGGGCGAGAGAGACCCAGTACTTC
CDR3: CASRAGARETQYF

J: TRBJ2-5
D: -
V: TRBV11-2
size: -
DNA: TGTGCCAGCACCAGTCAGCGGGCGGGAGAGACCCAGTACTTC
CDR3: CASTSQRAGETQYF